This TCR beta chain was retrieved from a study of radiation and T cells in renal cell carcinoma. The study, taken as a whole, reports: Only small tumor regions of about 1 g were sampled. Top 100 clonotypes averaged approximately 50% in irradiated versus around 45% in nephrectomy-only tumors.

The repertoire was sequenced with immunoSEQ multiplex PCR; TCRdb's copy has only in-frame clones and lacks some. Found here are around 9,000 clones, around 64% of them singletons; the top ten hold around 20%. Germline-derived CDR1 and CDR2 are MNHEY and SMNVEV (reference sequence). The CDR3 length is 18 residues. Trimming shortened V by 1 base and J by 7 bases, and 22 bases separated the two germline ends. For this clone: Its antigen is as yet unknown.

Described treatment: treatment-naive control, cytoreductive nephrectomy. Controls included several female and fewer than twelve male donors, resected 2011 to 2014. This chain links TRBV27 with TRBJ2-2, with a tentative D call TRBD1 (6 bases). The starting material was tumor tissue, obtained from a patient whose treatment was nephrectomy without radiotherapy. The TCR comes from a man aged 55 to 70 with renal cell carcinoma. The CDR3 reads CASSLWASGTLRGGELFF. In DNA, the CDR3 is TGTGCCAGCAGTTTATGGGCCTCCGGGACACTTCGTGGCGGGGAGCTGTTTTTT.